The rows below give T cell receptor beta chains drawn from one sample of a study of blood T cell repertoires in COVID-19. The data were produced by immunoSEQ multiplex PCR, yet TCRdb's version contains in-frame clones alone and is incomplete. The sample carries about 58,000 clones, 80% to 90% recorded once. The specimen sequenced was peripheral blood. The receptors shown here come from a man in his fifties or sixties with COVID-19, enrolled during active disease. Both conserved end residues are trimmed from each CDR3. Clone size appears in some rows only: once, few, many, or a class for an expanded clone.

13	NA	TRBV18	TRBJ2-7	ASSPLLAGPYEQY
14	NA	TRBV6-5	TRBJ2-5	ASSYFSGGAGGTQY
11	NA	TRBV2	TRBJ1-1	ASTGQSNTEAF
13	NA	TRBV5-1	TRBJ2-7	ASSFSGTPTYEQY
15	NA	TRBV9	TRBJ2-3	ASSLPTSGGVTDTQY
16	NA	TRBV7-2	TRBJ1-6	ASSRRPAGSSYNSPLH
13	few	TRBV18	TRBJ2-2	ASSPSKANTGELF
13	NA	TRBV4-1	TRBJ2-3	ASSQLAGAGDTQY
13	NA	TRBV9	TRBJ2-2	ASSVVATNTGELF
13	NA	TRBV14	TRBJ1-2	ASSQALTGSVGYT
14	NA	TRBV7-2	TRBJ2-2	ASSSVTSGRAGELF
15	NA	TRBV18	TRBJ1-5	ASSPTGQGFGNQPQH
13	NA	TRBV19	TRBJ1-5	ASSFGQYSNQPQH
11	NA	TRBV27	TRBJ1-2	ASSLRDSYGYT
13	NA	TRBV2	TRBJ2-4	ASRPRTGGGNIQY
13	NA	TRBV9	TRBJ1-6	ASSSRDSGSSPLH
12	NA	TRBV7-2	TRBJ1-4	ASSLGSGNEKLF
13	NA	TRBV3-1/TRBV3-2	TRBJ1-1	ASIIQGLPLAEAF
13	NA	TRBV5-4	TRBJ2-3	ASTTGGAVRDTQY
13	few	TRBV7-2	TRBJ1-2	ASSLVGGAGDGYT
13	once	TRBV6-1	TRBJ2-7	ASSEQTGASYEQY
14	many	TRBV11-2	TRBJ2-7	ASSPLGGKDSYEQY
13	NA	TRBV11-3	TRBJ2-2	ASSHGGANTGELF
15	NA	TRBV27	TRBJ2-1	ASSLWGLAGAWDEQF
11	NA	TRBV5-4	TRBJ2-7	ASSDPGYDEQY
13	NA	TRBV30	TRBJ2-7	AWRGGLTSAYEQY
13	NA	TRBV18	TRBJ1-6	ASSRDRGLNSPLH
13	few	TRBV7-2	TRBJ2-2	ASSLRVLNTGELF